This TCR beta chain was observed in a study of patients and donors after allogeneic stem cell transplantation. This clonotype was counted only a few times. Germline V lookup: CDR1 SGHNT, CDR2 YYREEE (reference sequence). This CDR3 contains 16 residues. V lost 0 bases, J lost 5 bases, and 7 bases stayed unmatched. TCRdb re-analysed the RT-PCR reads in MiXCR, keeping a single row per CDR3 protein. The data show hundreds of thousands of distinct CDR3 sequences, around 15% seen once. The TCR originated in a human donor who was either an allogeneic HSCT recipient or a stem cell or donor lymphocyte infusion donor (not recorded which). It is not recorded whose cells these are; they may come from a transplant donor. This chain links TRBV5-4 with TRBJ2-3, with 9 bases fitting TRBD2. The source material was blood, either unsorted or a sorted T cell fraction (not recorded which). The chain's CDR3 is CASSLGLAGMGDTQYF. Here the CDR3 DNA reads TGTGCCAGCAGCTTGGGTCTAGCGGGAATGGGAGATACGCAGTATTTT.